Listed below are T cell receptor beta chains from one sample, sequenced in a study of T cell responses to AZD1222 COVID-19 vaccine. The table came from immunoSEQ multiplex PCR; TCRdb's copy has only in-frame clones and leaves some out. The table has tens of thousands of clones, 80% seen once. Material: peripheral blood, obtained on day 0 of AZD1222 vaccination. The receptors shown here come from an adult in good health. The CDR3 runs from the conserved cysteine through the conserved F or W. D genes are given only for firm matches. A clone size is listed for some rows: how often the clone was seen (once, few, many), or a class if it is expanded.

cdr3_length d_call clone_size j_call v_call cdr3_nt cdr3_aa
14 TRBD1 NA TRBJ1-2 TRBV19 TGTGCCAGTAGTCCTGACAGGGGTGACTATGGCTACACCTTC CASSPDRGDYGYTF
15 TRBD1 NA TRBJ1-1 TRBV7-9 TGTGCCAGCAGCTTAGCCCGGACAGGGGGCGCGTGGGCTTTCTTT CASSLARTGGAWAFF
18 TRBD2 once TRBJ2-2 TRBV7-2 TGTGCCAGCAGCTTAGGGGCTAGCGGGGTTTCGGGGACCGGGGAGCTGTTTTTT CASSLGASGVSGTGELFF
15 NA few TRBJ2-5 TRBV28 TGTGCCAGCAGGAAGTATCAGGGGGGCAGGGAGACCCAGTACTTC CASRKYQGGRETQYF
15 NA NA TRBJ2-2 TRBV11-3 TGTGCCAGCAGCGTCGTGGAGGGGTACGCCGGGGAGCTGTTTTTT CASSVVEGYAGELFF
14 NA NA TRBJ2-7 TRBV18 TGTGCCAGCTCACCGGCGCAGGGAGGATACGAGCAGTACTTC CASSPAQGGYEQYF
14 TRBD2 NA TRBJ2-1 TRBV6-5 TGTGCCAGCAGTAGCGGGGGGGCTTGGAATGAGCAGTTCTTC CASSSGGAWNEQFF
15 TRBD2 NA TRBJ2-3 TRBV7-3 TGTGCCAGCAGCTTGGGGACTAGCCCCCCAGATACGCAGTATTTT CASSLGTSPPDTQYF
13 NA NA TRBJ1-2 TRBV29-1 TGCAGCGTTCCCGGGGGGGGTTTCGAGGGCTACACCTTC CSVPGGGFEGYTF
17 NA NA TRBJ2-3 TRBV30 TGTGCCTGGAGTGTAAAGGGGGGTCCCCTCCAAGGCGATACGCAGTATTTT CAWSVKGGPLQGDTQYF
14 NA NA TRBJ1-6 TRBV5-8 TGTGCCAGCAGCCTCGGGACCAATAATTCACCCCTCCACTTT CASSLGTNNSPLHF
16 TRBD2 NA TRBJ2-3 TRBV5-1 TGCGCCAGCAGCTCCGTGCCGGGACTAGCCACAGATACGCAGTATTTT CASSSVPGLATDTQYF
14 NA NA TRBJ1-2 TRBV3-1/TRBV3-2 TGTGCCAGCAGCCCGGCCGGGACTGTCTATGGCTACACCTTC CASSPAGTVYGYTF
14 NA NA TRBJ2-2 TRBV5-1 TGCGCCAGCAGCTTGGACAAGGGAAGCGGGGAGCTGTTTTTT CASSLDKGSGELFF
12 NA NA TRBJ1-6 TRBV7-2 TGTGCCAGCAGCTTCCTGAATTCACCCCTCCACTTT CASSFLNSPLHF
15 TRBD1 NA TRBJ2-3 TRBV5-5 TGTGCCAGCAGTGCGGGACAGGGGACCACAGATACGCAGTATTTT CASSAGQGTTDTQYF
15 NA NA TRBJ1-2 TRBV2 TGTGCCAGCAGGAGGGACGGAGGAGAAAACTATGGCTACACCTTC CASRRDGGENYGYTF
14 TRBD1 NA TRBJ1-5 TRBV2 TGTGCCAGCAGAGTGGGACAGGGTTATCAGCCCCAGCATTTT CASRVGQGYQPQHF
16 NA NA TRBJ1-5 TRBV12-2 TGTGCAAGTCTCCATGGGGCTGACTATAGCAATCAGCCCCAGCATTTT CASLHGADYSNQPQHF
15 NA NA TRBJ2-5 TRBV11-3 TGTGCCAGCAGCTCTCCTCTGTCTGACCAAGAGACCCAGTACTTC CASSSPLSDQETQYF
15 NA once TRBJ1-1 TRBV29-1 TGCAGCGGCCTCATAGTTTCAGCCTGGGGCACTGAAGCTTTCTTT CSGLIVSAWGTEAFF
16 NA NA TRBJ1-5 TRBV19 TGTGCCAGTAGTATAGTAGGGCAGGGAGGCAATCAGCCCCAGCATTTT CASSIVGQGGNQPQHF
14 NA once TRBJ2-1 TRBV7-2 TGTGCCAGCAGCTTAGATGGGGCTAACAATGAGCAGTTCTTC CASSLDGANNEQFF
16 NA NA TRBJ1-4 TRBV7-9 TGTGCCAGCAGCTTAGATCTATCAGGGGTTAATGAAAAACTGTTTTTT CASSLDLSGVNEKLFF
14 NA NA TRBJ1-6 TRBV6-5 TGTGCCAGCAGCCAGGGTTCTTATAATTCACCCCTCCACTTT CASSQGSYNSPLHF
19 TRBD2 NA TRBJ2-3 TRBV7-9 TGTGCCAGCGCCTTTGCCGGGACTAGCGGGGGGGCTGGCACAGATACGCAGTATTTT CASAFAGTSGGAGTDTQYF
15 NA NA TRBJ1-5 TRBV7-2 TGTGCCAGCAGCTTAGACGGCAGGAGCAATCAGCCCCAGCATTTT CASSLDGRSNQPQHF
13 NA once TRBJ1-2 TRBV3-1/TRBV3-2 TGTGCCAGCAGCCTCCGCAGGGTTGATGGCTACACCTTC CASSLRRVDGYTF
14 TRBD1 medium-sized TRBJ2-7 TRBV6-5 TGTGCCAGCAGGGACAGGGAATCGTCCTACGAGCAGTACTTC CASRDRESSYEQYF
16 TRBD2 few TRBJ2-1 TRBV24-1 TGTGCCACCAGTGCCCCCGAGGAGCGGGGCGTCCATGAGCAGTTCTTC CATSAPEERGVHEQFF
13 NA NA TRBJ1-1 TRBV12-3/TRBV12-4 TGTGCCAGCACCTCGAGGAGGGGCACTGAAGCTTTCTTT CASTSRRGTEAFF
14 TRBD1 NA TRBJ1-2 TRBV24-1 TGTGCCACCAGTGCCGCGACAGGGGTTCGGGGCTACACCTTC CATSAATGVRGYTF
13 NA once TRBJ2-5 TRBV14 TGTGCCAGCAGCGGACCCGGGGAGGAGACCCAGTACTTC CASSGPGEETQYF
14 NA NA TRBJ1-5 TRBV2 TGTGCCAGCAGTGCGCCGGCAGGAGGTCAGCCCCAGCATTTT CASSAPAGGQPQHF
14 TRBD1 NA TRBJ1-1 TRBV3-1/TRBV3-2 TGTGCCAGCAGCCACACCACTCAAAACAGGGGTTCTTTCTTT CASSHTTQNRGSFF
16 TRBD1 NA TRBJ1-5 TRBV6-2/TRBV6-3 TGTGCCAGCAGTTACTTGGGCAGGGGGCACGATCAGCCCCAGCATTTT CASSYLGRGHDQPQHF
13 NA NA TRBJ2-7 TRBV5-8 TGTGCCAGCAGCTTGGGGGGGCGCCGAGAGCAGTACTTC CASSLGGRREQYF
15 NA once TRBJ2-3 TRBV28 TGTGCCAGCAGTCTCAATTCCCCCACTGGGTATACGCAGTATTTT CASSLNSPTGYTQYF
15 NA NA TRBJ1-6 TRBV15 TGTGCCACCAGCAGAGCCAGCTCCTATAATTCACCCCTCCACTTT CATSRASSYNSPLHF
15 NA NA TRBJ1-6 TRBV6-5 TGTGCCAGCAGTTACGACCCCAGGGTGCTTACACCCCTCCACTTT CASSYDPRVLTPLHF
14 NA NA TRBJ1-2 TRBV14 TGTGCCAGCAGCCTAGCAGGGGTATTAGGTGGCTACACCTTC CASSLAGVLGGYTF
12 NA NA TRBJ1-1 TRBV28 TGTGCCAGCAGTTGGGGAAGGGGTGAAGCTTTCTTT CASSWGRGEAFF
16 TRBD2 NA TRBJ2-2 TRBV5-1 TGCGCCAGCAGCCCAAGAGGTGGTAGCGGGGACGGGGAGCTGTTTTTT CASSPRGGSGDGELFF
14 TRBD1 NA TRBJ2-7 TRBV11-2 TGTGCCAGCAGCTTCGAGGGACAGGTGATCGAGCAGTACTTC CASSFEGQVIEQYF
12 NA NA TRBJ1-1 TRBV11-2 TGTGCCAGCAGCCGTGGGTCTTTTGAAGCTTTCTTT CASSRGSFEAFF
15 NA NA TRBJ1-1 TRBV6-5 TGTGCCAGCACATACTCGGGGGGATGGGACACTGAAGCTTTCTTT CASTYSGGWDTEAFF
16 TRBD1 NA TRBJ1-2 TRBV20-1 TGCAGTGCTAGTCAGGGACAGCAAACCCCCGGCTATGGCTACACCTTC CSASQGQQTPGYGYTF
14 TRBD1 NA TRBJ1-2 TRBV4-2 TGTGCCAGCAGCCCAGAAAGGGGGCAAGGTGGCTACACCTTC CASSPERGQGGYTF
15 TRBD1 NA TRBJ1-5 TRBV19 TGTGCCAGTAGTATCATCGGGACAGATCATCAGCCCCAGCATTTT CASSIIGTDHQPQHF
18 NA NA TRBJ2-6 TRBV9 TGTGCCAGCAGCGTAGGACTGACAGGTAGCTCTGGGGCCAACGTCCTGACTTTC CASSVGLTGSSGANVLTF
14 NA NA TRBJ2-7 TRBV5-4 TGTGCCAGCAGTAAGGGGGGAAACTCCTACGAGCAGTACTTC CASSKGGNSYEQYF